This T cell receptor (beta chain) was observed in a study of T cells in Graves' hyperthyroidism and ophthalmopathy. On the study more broadly: Peripheral blood draws took place at initial diagnosis, ahead of any treatment.

Overall study findings and caveats: The model made its ophthalmopathy prediction, and onset followed a median about 5.9 months later.

Turning to this clonotype: What it recognizes is unknown.

CDR1 is SQVTM, CDR2 ANQGSEA, per germline. This CDR3 is built from 14 residues. The J segment lost 1 base and the V segment lost 6 bases, leaving 5 bases of the junction unmatched. At least 3 on the Clinical Activity Score was recorded for ophthalmopathy patients, who also had NOSPECS grade at least 4 and duration under 3 months. Uncontrolled infection, other autoimmune disease, pregnancy or lactation led to exclusion. Amplified TCR beta CDR3 regions derived from RNA transcripts. Using the HTBI primer set, a first-round RT-PCR was run on the TCR CDR3. Via MiXCR, TCRdb re-called the multiplex PCR reads, giving one row per CDR3 protein. The table records 500,000 or so distinct CDR3 sequences, approximately 17% of them present only once.

The sample comprised blood. The J gene is TRBJ2-3, the V gene TRBV29-1; 9 bases match TRBD1. This sequence originates from a woman between 18 and 30 years old with Graves' ophthalmopathy. CDR3 sequence reads: CSVARTGGTDTQYF. In DNA, the CDR3 is TGCAGCGTCGCCCGGACAGGGGGCACAGATACGCAGTATTTT.